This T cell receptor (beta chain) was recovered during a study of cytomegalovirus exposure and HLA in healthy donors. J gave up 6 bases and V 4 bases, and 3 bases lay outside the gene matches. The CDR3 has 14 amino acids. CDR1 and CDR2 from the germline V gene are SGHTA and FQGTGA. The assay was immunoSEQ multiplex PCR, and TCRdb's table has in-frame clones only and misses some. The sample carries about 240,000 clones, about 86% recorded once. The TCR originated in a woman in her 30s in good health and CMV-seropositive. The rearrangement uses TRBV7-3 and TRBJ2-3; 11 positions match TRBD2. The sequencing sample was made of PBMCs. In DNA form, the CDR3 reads TGTGCCAGCAGCTACCGACTAGCGGGGGATACGCAGTATTTT. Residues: CASSYRLAGDTQYF.